The 18 T cell receptor beta chains given below trace back to one sample, sequenced in a study of cytomegalovirus exposure and HLA in healthy donors. The PCR used 60 Vbeta and 13 Jbeta primers. Method: immunoSEQ multiplex PCR; TCRdb's copy keeps in-frame clones and lacks some. This sample yields 150,000 to 200,000 clones, of which around 80% are seen a single time; approximately 2% belongs to the top ten. Sequencing used PBMCs. Source of these receptors: a woman aged 25-40 years in good health and CMV-seronegative.

The CDR3: CASSYSHRVDTEAFF. CDR3 coding DNA: TGTGCCAGCAGTTACTCCCACAGGGTTGACACTGAAGCTTTCTTT. The chain carries TRBV6-5 and TRBJ1-1; D perhaps matches TRBD1 (6 bases). The CDR3 spans 15 residues. Trimming took off 0 bases at V and 3 bases at J, with 11 bases between the two ends. Germline V lookup: CDR1 MNHEY, CDR2 SVGAGI.

V gene TRBV4-3 combines with J gene TRBJ1-1; perhaps TRBD1 as D (6 bases). CDR1 LGHNA and CDR2 YSLEER come from the germline V gene. The V end was cut by 4 bases, the J end by 4 bases, with 22 bases between. This CDR3 comprises 17 residues. Here the CDR3 reads CASSPQPPGTLITEAFF. The CDR3 DNA follows: TGCGCCAGCAGCCCCCAACCCCCCGGGACACTGATCACTGAAGCTTTCTTT.

The V call is TRBV4-1, the J call TRBJ1-2, with D hard to call. The CDR3 runs 16 residues. Trimming shortened V by 0 bases and J by 2 bases, and 13 bases separated the two germline ends. Germline V lookup: CDR1 MGHRA, CDR2 YSYEKL. CDR3 nucleotides: TGCGCCAGCAGCCAAGAAGTAGCCTTACCAAACTATGGCTACACCTTC. Translating it yields CASSQEVALPNYGYTF.

The rearrangement joins TRBV4-1 to TRBJ2-5, with 8 bases matching TRBD2. The CDR3 sequence is 17 residues long. Losses at the gene ends were 0 bases for V and 2 bases for J; bases not matched to a gene: 8. Germline-derived CDR1 and CDR2 are MGHRA and YSYEKL. The CDR3 sequence is CASSQEGRGALQETQYF. The CDR3 nucleotides read TGCGCCAGCAGCCAAGAAGGGCGGGGGGCACTTCAAGAGACCCAGTACTTC.

This chain connects TRBV10-3 to TRBJ1-1, with 12 bases aligning to TRBD1. Trimming at V came to 2 bases and at J to 9 bases, leaving 7 bases not matched to a gene. Germline V gene data show CDR1 as ENHRY and CDR2 as SYGVKD. This CDR3 comprises 15 residues. CDR3 residues: CAISEKAGQGAKAFF. The CDR3 DNA follows: TGTGCCATCAGTGAGAAAGCGGGACAGGGGGCTAAAGCTTTCTTT.

The chain joins TRBV4-2 to TRBJ2-7; weak D call: TRBD1 (5 bases). Germline V gene lookup returns CDR1 LGHNA and CDR2 YNFKEQ. The CDR3 consists of 18 residues. The germline V and J ends were trimmed by 0 bases and 4 bases, with 22 bases remaining between them. The CDR3 loop reads CASSQEVDNGPLTYEQYF. In DNA form, the CDR3 reads TGTGCCAGCAGCCAAGAGGTGGACAATGGACCCCTCACATACGAGCAGTACTTC.

The chain couples TRBV2 to TRBJ1-1; D call uncertain. V shed 5 bases and J shed 1 base, with 11 bases lying between them. The CDR3 spans 14 residues. Per the germline V gene, CDR1 is SNHLY and CDR2 is FYNNEI. The DNA of the CDR3 is TGTGCCAGCAGTAATACAAGACAGAACACTGAAGCTTTCTTT. Protein: CASSNTRQNTEAFF.

The chain has TRBV6-6 and TRBJ1-1; 10 bases line up with TRBD1. Germline values: CDR1 MNHNY, CDR2 SVGAGI (reference sequence). Losses at the gene ends were 2 bases for V and 4 bases for J; bases not matched to a gene: 4. The CDR3 sequence is 15 residues long. The CDR3 is CASSYGTGDFTEAFF. Here the CDR3 DNA reads TGTGCCAGCAGTTACGGGACAGGGGATTTCACTGAAGCTTTCTTT.

The chain joins TRBV30 to TRBJ1-2; 9 bases are shared with TRBD1. The length of the CDR3 is 13 residues. The germline V gene encodes CDR1 GTSNPN and CDR2 SVGIG (reference sequence). Trimming cost V 6 bases and J 3 bases; bases outside gene matches: 5. CDR3 coding DNA: TGTGCCTGCCTAGACAGGGGGGACTATGGCTACACCTTC. Protein: CACLDRGDYGYTF.

The V gene is TRBV29-1, the J gene TRBJ2-7; D is ambiguous. The V end was cut by 4 bases, the J end by 6 bases, with 16 bases between. Germline V gene data show CDR1 as SQVTM and CDR2 as ANQGSEA. The CDR3 extends over 13 amino acids. CDR3 protein: CSVGQTVRSEQYF. CDR3 sequence (DNA): TGCAGCGTTGGGCAAACAGTGCGTAGCGAGCAGTACTTC.

The CDR3 region has the DNA TGTGCCAGCAGCTTGGGGACAGGGACCTACGAGCAGTACTTC. Residues: CASSLGTGTYEQYF. The chain is built from TRBV5-4 and TRBJ2-7; 8 bases are shared with TRBD1. Trimming removed 0 bases from V and 2 bases from J; junction bases left unmatched: 1. The V gene's germline CDR1 is SGHNT and CDR2 YYREEE (reference sequence). The CDR3 has 14 residues.

The rearrangement uses TRBV5-1 and TRBJ2-1, with no clear D. V gave up 0 bases and J gave up 3 bases, with 7 bases separating them. Looked up from germline, CDR1 is SGHRS and CDR2 is YFSETQ. This CDR3 has 14 residues. Here the CDR3 reads CASSLDAVYNEQFF. CDR3 coding DNA: TGCGCCAGCAGCTTGGACGCGGTCTACAATGAGCAGTTCTTC.

V usage is TRBV6-5 and J usage is TRBJ2-1; the D gene is possibly TRBD2 (6 bases). From germline, CDR1 is MNHEY and CDR2 SVGAGI. Deletions cut 7 bases from V and 7 bases from J, with 20 bases between. This CDR3 has 15 amino acids. This CDR3 is CASTPDLATGNEQFF. CDR3 DNA sequence: TGTGCCAGCACGCCAGACCTAGCGACGGGGAATGAGCAGTTCTTC.

The chain links TRBV5-6 to TRBJ1-5; D may be TRBD1 (5 bases). Per germline, CDR1 SGHDT and CDR2 YYEEEE. This CDR3 comprises 17 residues. Between the trimmed V and J ends, which lost 4 bases and 7 bases, there was a span of 24 bases. The chain's CDR3 is CASSRLAEGMVRQPQHF. The CDR3 DNA follows: TGTGCCAGCAGCCGCCTGGCGGAGGGGATGGTTCGACAGCCCCAGCATTTT.

This clone has only one observation. V and J are TRBV5-6 and TRBJ1-2, with D perhaps TRBD1 (6 bases). The CDR3 is 16 amino acids. V shed 4 bases and J shed 4 bases, with 20 bases lying between them. Per germline, CDR1 SGHDT and CDR2 YYEEEE. CDR3 sequence: CASSPGGGGPVYGYTF. DNA of the CDR3: TGTGCCAGCAGCCCAGGAGGCGGGGGCCCCGTCTATGGCTACACCTTC.

This sequence joins TRBV5-5 and TRBJ2-1; 12 positions agree with TRBD2. Trimming cost V 4 bases and J 7 bases; bases outside gene matches: 9. The germline V gene has CDR1 SGHKS and CDR2 YYEKEE (reference sequence). The CDR3 is 16 residues long. CDR3 amino acids: CASSRFLAGGRNEQFF. The CDR3, as DNA: TGTGCCAGCAGCCGGTTCCTAGCGGGGGGGCGGAATGAGCAGTTCTTC.

The chain uses TRBV2 and TRBJ1-1; possible D gene TRBD1, 5 bases. This CDR3 is 15 amino acids long. Deletions cut 2 bases from V and 1 base from J, with 11 bases between. The germline V gene encodes CDR1 SNHLY and CDR2 FYNNEI. This CDR3 reads CASSEQGIPNTEAFF. CDR3 nucleotide sequence: TGTGCCAGCAGTGAACAGGGCATCCCGAACACTGAAGCTTTCTTT.

The V call is TRBV2, the J call TRBJ2-5; TRBD2 agrees at 8 bases. The CDR3 totals 15 residues. The V segment lost 7 bases and the J segment 8 bases; nucleotides outside the gene matches: 15. The germline V gene has CDR1 SNHLY and CDR2 FYNNEI. The CDR3, as DNA: TGTGCCAGCACCGGGAGGGGGTTGGATCCCCAAACCCAGTACTTC. Translation gives CASTGRGLDPQTQYF.